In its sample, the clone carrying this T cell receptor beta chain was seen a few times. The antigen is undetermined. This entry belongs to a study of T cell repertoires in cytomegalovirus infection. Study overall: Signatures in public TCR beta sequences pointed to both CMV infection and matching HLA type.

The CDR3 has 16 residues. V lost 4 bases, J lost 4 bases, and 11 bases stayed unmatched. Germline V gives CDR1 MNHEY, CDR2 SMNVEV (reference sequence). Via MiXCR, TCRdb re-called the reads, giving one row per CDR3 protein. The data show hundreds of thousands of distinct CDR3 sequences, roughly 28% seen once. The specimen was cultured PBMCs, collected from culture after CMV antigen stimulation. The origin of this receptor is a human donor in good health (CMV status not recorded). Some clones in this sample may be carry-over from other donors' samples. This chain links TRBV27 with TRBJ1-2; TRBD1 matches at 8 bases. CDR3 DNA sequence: TGTGCCAGCAGTTCCTCAGACAGGGGATTTACCTATGGCTACACCTTC. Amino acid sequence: CASSSSDRGFTYGYTF.